This T cell receptor beta chain was recorded in a study of Graves' ophthalmopathy and Graves' hyperthyroidism. For repertoire sequencing, the TCR beta CDR3 regions were amplified from RNA transcripts. A first-round RT-PCR used HTBI primers, followed by a second-round multiplex PCR. TCRdb itself ran the multiplex PCR reads through MiXCR, one entry per CDR3 protein. The table lists 350,000 to 450,000 distinct CDR3 sequences, around 20% of them singletons, with 2.5% to 3.5% in the top ten. This clonotype was picked up one time. This CDR3 region has 15 residues. V lost 3 bases, J lost 2 bases, and 6 bases stayed unmatched.

V is TRBV12-3 or TRBV12-4 and J is TRBJ2-5; 7 positions match TRBD2. This sequence originates from a woman aged 18 to 35 with stable Graves' hyperthyroidism. Sample: peripheral blood. The CDR3 region has the DNA TGTGCCAGCAGTTTGTTGGACGGGGGGCAAGAGACCCAGTACTTC. This encodes CASSLLDGGQETQYF.